The subject of this entry is one T cell receptor (beta chain). What it binds is not known. A much bigger clone sits one base away, suggesting this may be a read error. The data were obtained in a study of blood T cells in healthy people across ages. Study conclusions and caveats: Any changes in expanded clonotypes were possibly confounded, as donor CMV status remained unknown. Using unsorted PBMCs precluded a conclusive naive versus antigen-experienced comparison. Naive CD4+ cells and diversity were both higher in long-lived donors than in aged donors.

It was with a sample-barcoded 5' primer and a J-beta primer mix that a second PCR of roughly 6 to 12 cycles was run. Each cDNA was tagged by a template-switch adaptor containing 12 random nucleotides. MiXCR was run by TCRdb on the 5' RACE reads, yielding one entry per CDR3 protein. Of over 950,000 distinct CDR3 sequences in the sample, approximately 38% are singletons; the top ten hold 13%. The CDR3 spans 14 residues. CDR1 and CDR2 from the germline V gene are MNHEY and SVGEGT. The V end lost 5 bases, the J end lost 7 bases, and 18 bases lay between the germline ends. The genes are TRBV6-2 or TRBV6-3 and TRBJ2-7, with a possible D match to TRBD2 (5 bases). This receptor was identified in a man aged 18 to 30 in good health. Input material: blood. DNA for the CDR3: TGTGCCAGCAGTGAGGGCGAATCCTACAATGAGCAGTACTTC. Its translation: CASSEGESYNEQYF.